The 27 T cell receptor beta chains presented below share a single source sample, sequenced in a study of tissue T cells after allogeneic stem cell transplantation. This sample's time point: mouse harvest day 14 after allogeneic transplant. Tail vein injection delivered 10^7 T-cell-depleted bone marrow cells and 10^6 splenic CD5+ T cells. The table came from immunoSEQ multiplex PCR; TCRdb's copy has only in-frame clones and leaves some out. The profile shows some 4,700 clones, roughly 32% of them singletons. The specimen was skin. The receptors stem from a female BALB/c mouse given C57BL/6 T cells with graft-versus-host disease after an allogeneic hematopoietic cell transplant.

As for this clone: Mouse germline and gene names are used. The read gets to within 1 residue of the CDR3 end, and the germline J gene fills in the rest. The rearrangement uses TRBV26 and TRBJ2-5, with TRBD2 matching 7 bases. The germline CDR1 and CDR2 sequences are KGHPV and FQNQEV (reference sequence). The CDR3 loop spans 15 amino acids. The V and J ends lost 1 base and 2 bases, in that order; junction bases with no gene match: 3. The CDR3 DNA, read in part, is TGTGCCAGCAGTCTGTGGGGGGGTCGCCAAGACACCCAGTAC. Encoded protein: CASSLWGGRQDTQY. The full CDR3 protein reads CASSLWGGRQDTQYF.

By share, this clone ranks as medium-sized. The gene names here belong to mouse. The CDR3 extends 1 residue past the end of the read, so its final part is completed from the germline J gene. The V call is TRBV31, the J call TRBJ2-4; TRBD2 agrees at 11 bases. CDR1 is GKSSPN and CDR2 is SITVG in the germline V gene. The CDR3 length is 16 residues. J was trimmed by 0 bases and V by 3 bases; bases with no gene match: 5. The CDR3 protein is CAWRAGLGASQNTLYF. The part of the CDR3 DNA that was read is TGTGCCTGGAGAGCGGGACTGGGGGCTAGTCAAAACACCTTGTAC.

In the case of this clone: Gene and germline names: mouse. The read terminates 1 residue before the CDR3 end, so the remaining end is supplied by the germline J gene. This rearrangement joins TRBV29 to TRBJ1-5; D is ambiguous. Trimming shortened V by 2 bases and J by 6 bases, and 5 bases separated the two germline ends. Germline CDR1 and CDR2: MSHET and SYDVDS. The length of the CDR3 is 12 residues. The CDR3 loop reads CASSLRIQAPLF. The DNA read from the CDR3 is TGTGCTAGCAGTTTACGCATCCAGGCTCCGCTT. The full variable domain, its missing parts supplied by reference TRBV29 and TRBJ1-5, is DMKVTQMPRYLIKRMGENVLLECGQDMSHETMYWYRQDPGLGLQLIYISYDVDSNSEGDIPKGYRVSRKKREHFSLILDSAKTNQTSVYFCASSLRIQAPLFGEGTRLSVL.

Concerning this clone: Genes here carry mouse names. Read sequence stops 1 residue before the CDR3 end, and the germline J gene provides the missing end. The J gene is TRBJ1-2, the V gene TRBV26, with D maybe TRBD1 (5 bases). V lost 4 bases to trimming and J lost 2 bases, with 8 bases between them. Germline CDR1 and CDR2: KGHPV and FQNQEV (reference sequence). This CDR3 region has 13 residues. The CDR3 DNA, read in part, is TGTGCCAGCAGTCCGGGACCTAACTCCGACTACACC. Its protein product is CASSPGPNSDYT. The complete CDR3 sequence is CASSPGPNSDYTF. Looking up the rest from reference TRBV26 and TRBJ1-2 gives the full variable domain: NSKVIQTPRYLVKGQGQKAKMRCIPEKGHPVVFWYQQNKNNEFKFLINFQNQEVLQQIDMTEKRFSAECPSNSPCSLEIQSSEAGDSALYLCASSPGPNSDYTFGSGTRLLVI.

A note on this clone: One end of the junction does not line up with germline, which may come from a read error. Gene names and germline match the mouse. The read ends 1 residue shy of where the CDR3 ends; the end is completed using the germline J gene. The V gene is TRBV13-2, the J gene TRBJ2-7, with TRBD2 matching over 10 bases. The length of the CDR3 is 14 residues. Looked up from germline, CDR1 is NNHNN and CDR2 is SYGAGS (reference sequence). The DNA read from the CDR3 is TGTGCCAGCAGTGACTGGGGGGACTCCTATGAACAGTAC. It specifies CASSDWGDSYEQY. The whole CDR3 protein reads CASSDWGDSYEQYF.

This clone showed up just a few times. Germline and genes here are mouse. The CDR3 end is not reached by the read, which stops 1 residue before it; the germline J gene fills it in. The genes are TRBV16 and TRBJ2-7; D possibly matches TRBD1 or TRBD2 (6 bases each). Germline lookup yields CDR1 SGHSA and CDR2 FRNQAP. This CDR3 is 14 amino acids long. V shed 0 bases and J shed 0 bases, with 6 bases lying between them. CDR3 DNA, as far as it was read: TGTGCAAGCAGCTTAGAGGGGGCCTCCTATGAACAGTAC. Encoded protein: CASSLEGASYEQY. In full, the CDR3 is CASSLEGASYEQYF.

This clone was seen a few times. These gene names are mouse names. The CDR3 extends 1 residue past the end of the read, so its final part is completed from the germline J gene. The chain couples TRBV3 to TRBJ1-1; perhaps TRBD1 as D (5 bases). The CDR3 consists of 14 residues. Germline V lookup: CDR1 SNHLY, CDR2 FYNGKV (reference sequence). V was shortened by 2 bases and J by 6 bases, with 13 bases between the two germline ends. CDR3 DNA (partial): TGTGCCAGCAGCTTAAAAGGGGTTGGGGCAGAAGTCTTC. Protein: CASSLKGVGAEVF. The CDR3 as a whole reads CASSLKGVGAEVFF.

This clone has more than one count but fewer than ten. The gene names here belong to mouse. The read halts 1 residue ahead of the CDR3 end, with the missing end drawn from the germline J gene. The chain uses TRBV3 and TRBJ2-2; no clear D. V gave up 5 bases and J gave up 1 base, with 5 bases separating them. Germline-derived CDR1 and CDR2 are SNHLY and FYNGKV (reference sequence). The CDR3 sequence is 13 residues long. The CDR3 DNA, read in part, is TGTGCCAGCAGCCAGAAAAACACCGGGCAGCTCTAC. Protein sequence: CASSQKNTGQLY. The whole CDR3 is CASSQKNTGQLYF.

In its sample, this clone ranks as medium-sized (0.01 to 0.1%). Gene and germline names: mouse. The CDR3 bases that were read are TGTGCCAGCAGTCGACAGAGTCAAAACACCTTGTAC. It translates to CASSRQSQNTLY. The entire CDR3 reads CASSRQSQNTLYF. The rearrangement joins TRBV26 to TRBJ2-4, with D possibly being TRBD1 (5 bases). The read terminates 1 residue ahead of where the CDR3 ends, so the germline J gene completes it. The germline gives CDR1 KGHPV, CDR2 FQNQEV (reference sequence). This CDR3 has 13 residues. V lost 4 bases and J 0 bases, leaving 5 bases between the germline ends. Combining the CDR3 with reference TRBV26 and TRBJ2-4 gives the whole variable domain NSKVIQTPRYLVKGQGQKAKMRCIPEKGHPVVFWYQQNKNNEFKFLINFQNQEVLQQIDMTEKRFSAECPSNSPCSLEIQSSEAGDSALYLCASSRQSQNTLYFGAGTRLSVL.

With respect to this clone: The gene symbols are mouse symbols. The CDR3 end is not reached by the read, which stops 1 residue before it; the germline J gene fills it in. The rearrangement links TRBV14 to TRBJ2-7; 10 nucleotides agree with TRBD2. The germline V gene has CDR1 SGHDT and CDR2 FRDEAV. V was clipped by 5 bases and J by 3 bases; unmatched bases: 2. This CDR3 spans 13 amino acids. CDR3 in amino acids: CASSRTGGYEQYF. CDR3 bases read: TGTGCCAGCAGCCGGACTGGGGGCTATGAACAGTAC. Filled out from reference TRBV14 and TRBJ2-7, the complete variable domain reads EAGVTQSPRYAVLQEGQAVSFWCDPISGHDTLYWYQQPRDQGPQLLVYFRDEAVIDNSQLPSDRFSAVRPKGTNSTLKIQSAKQGDTATYLCASSRTGGYEQYFGPGTRLTVL.

Regarding this clone: The gene names here belong to mouse. The CDR3 end falls 1 residue outside the read, so it is completed with the germline J gene. This chain links TRBV29 with TRBJ1-1; D gene uncertain. In germline, CDR1 is MSHET, CDR2 SYDVDS. This CDR3 is 11 amino acids long. The V and J ends lost 4 bases and 6 bases respectively, with 6 bases between them. This CDR3 reads CASSSASEVFF. The DNA read from the CDR3 is TGTGCTAGCAGTTCTGCATCAGAAGTCTTC.

Turning to this clone: Germline and genes here are mouse. The CDR3 is cut off 1 residue early in the read; its end comes from the germline J gene. This sequence joins TRBV13-1 and TRBJ1-1; unclear D gene. This CDR3 spans 12 amino acids. Germline CDR1 is NSHNY and CDR2 is SYGAGN. Trimming left V 3 bases short and J 4 bases short, with 7 bases between. The CDR3 here is CASSGVATEVFF. Incomplete CDR3 DNA: TGTGCCAGCAGTGGGGTGGCCACAGAAGTCTTC.

This clone was observed a single time. Gene labels here are mouse ones. The observed sequence ends 1 residue before the CDR3 terminus, with the missing tail filled in from the germline J gene. The chain carries TRBV3 and TRBJ2-7; 7 nucleotides agree with TRBD2. The length of the CDR3 is 15 residues. The junction had 7 bases not matched to a gene; V was cut back by 5 bases and J by 0 bases. Looked up from germline, CDR1 is SNHLY and CDR2 is FYNGKV (reference sequence). CDR3 sequence reads: CASSPRGGSSYEQYF. The CDR3 bases that were read are TGTGCCAGCAGCCCCCGGGGGGGGAGCTCCTATGAACAGTAC.

This clone ranks as medium-sized. The genes are named according to mouse. The read ends 1 residue shy of where the CDR3 ends; the end is completed using the germline J gene. The chain uses TRBV23 and TRBJ1-4; the table assigns TRBD1, which was not confirmed against the DNA. Germline V gene data show CDR1 as KGHTA and CDR2 as FQNQQP. CDR3 length: 14 residues. This CDR3 is CSSSPIRGNERLFF. The sequenced CDR3 bases are TGCTCCAGCAGTCCCATCAGGGGCAACGAAAGATTATTT.

Regarding this clone: Gene names and germline refer to mouse. Read data end 1 residue before the CDR3 end; the end is taken from the germline J gene. The V and J genes are TRBV16 and TRBJ1-1; tentatively, D is TRBD1 (6 bases). The CDR3 runs 13 residues. V was pared by 5 bases and J by 3 bases, with 10 bases between. CDR1 and CDR2 from the germline V gene are SGHSA and FRNQAP. The part of the CDR3 DNA that was read is TGTGCAAGCAGCCCTCGGACAGACACAGAAGTCTTC. Translating gives CASSPRTDTEVF. The whole CDR3 protein reads CASSPRTDTEVFF.

This clone showed up just a few times. Gene names are the mouse ones. The sequenced fragment ends 1 residue before the CDR3 boundary, so the rest is inferred from the germline J gene. This rearrangement joins TRBV13-2 to TRBJ2-7; no definite D call. V lost 2 bases and J 0 bases, leaving 0 bases between the germline ends. CDR3 length equals 11 residues. In germline, CDR1 is NNHNN, CDR2 SYGAGS (reference sequence). The CDR3 loop reads CASGDSYEQYF. The part of the CDR3 DNA that was read is TGTGCCAGCGGTGACTCCTATGAACAGTAC.

As regards this clone: The germline and genes are mouse ones. The observed sequence ends 1 residue before the CDR3 terminus, with the missing tail filled in from the germline J gene. This chain connects TRBV26 to TRBJ1-4, with TRBD1 as a possible D gene (5 bases). With 0 bases removed from V and 0 bases from J, the gap between germline ends came to 5 bases. The CDR3 is 15 amino acids. Germline CDR1 and CDR2: KGHPV and FQNQEV (reference sequence). CDR3 DNA, as far as it was read: TGTGCCAGCAGTCTGTCAGGGGTTTCCAACGAAAGATTATTT. This translates into CASSLSGVSNERLF. Given in full, the CDR3 is CASSLSGVSNERLFF.

With respect to this clone: Germline and genes here are mouse. The read gets to within 1 residue of the CDR3 end, and the germline J gene fills in the rest. This chain links TRBV3 with TRBJ2-4, with D perhaps TRBD1 or TRBD2 (5 bases each). This CDR3 is built from 13 residues. Germline CDR1 and CDR2: SNHLY and FYNGKV (reference sequence). Trimming left V 4 bases short and J 0 bases short, with 5 bases between. The CDR3 bases that were read are TGTGCCAGCAGCTGGGACAGTCAAAACACCTTGTAC. Its protein is CASSWDSQNTLY. The entire CDR3 reads CASSWDSQNTLYF.

About this clone: Gene names and germline match the mouse. Read coverage stops 1 residue before the CDR3 terminus; the germline J gene supplies the remainder. The V gene is TRBV26, the J gene TRBJ1-6; no clear D. TRBJ1-6 is identified as an open reading frame with a role that is uncertain. The CDR3 length is 13 residues. Germline V gene data show CDR1 as KGHPV and CDR2 as FQNQEV (reference sequence). With 6 bases removed from V and 0 bases from J, the gap between germline ends came to 3 bases. The sequenced CDR3 bases are TGTGCCAGCAGCCGTTCCTATAATTCGCCCCTCTAC. Protein product: CASSRSYNSPLY. In full, the CDR3 reads CASSRSYNSPLYF.

A note on this clone: The genes are named according to mouse. From the germline J gene comes the end of the CDR3, since the read stops 1 residue before it. V and J are TRBV16 and TRBJ2-5; 9 bases line up with TRBD2. Germline V CDR1 and CDR2: SGHSA, FRNQAP. The CDR3 is 14 amino acids. Trimming took 5 bases from V and 2 from J; bases not matched to a gene: 2. The sequenced CDR3 bases are TGTGCAAGCAGCGCTGGGGGGGGCCAAGACACCCAGTAC. It encodes CASSAGGGQDTQY. The entire CDR3 sequence reads CASSAGGGQDTQYF.

This clone was counted only a few times. Here the gene names and germline are mouse. The read is 1 residue too short to cover the CDR3 end, so that end is filled in from the germline J gene. The chain combines TRBV15 with TRBJ2-3; 7 positions match TRBD2. The CDR3 runs 14 residues. From germline, CDR1 is SGHND and CDR2 FRSKSL. J was trimmed by 3 bases and V by 1 base; bases with no gene match: 1. The part of the CDR3 DNA that was read is TGTGCCAGCAGTTTAGTGACTGGGGCAGAAACGCTGTAT. Protein: CASSLVTGAETLY. The CDR3 as a whole reads CASSLVTGAETLYF.

Comments on this clone: The germline and genes are mouse ones. The read ends 1 residue early relative to the CDR3; the germline J gene fills the gap. The chain recombines TRBV4 with TRBJ1-3, with D tentatively TRBD1 (6 bases). The CDR3 sequence is 14 residues long. V was trimmed by 5 bases and J by 0 bases, leaving 8 bases between them. CDR1 is LGHDT, CDR2 YNNKQL, per germline (reference sequence). The CDR3 protein is CASSQDSSGNTLYF. CDR3 DNA, as far as it was read: TGTGCCAGCAGCCAGGACAGTTCTGGAAATACGCTCTAT.

A word on this clone: Genes and germline are mouse. Read sequence stops 1 residue before the CDR3 end, and the germline J gene provides the missing end. The chain employs TRBV23 and TRBJ2-2; the table's D gene call, TRBD1, was not cross checked with the DNA. In germline, CDR1 is KGHTA, CDR2 FQNQQP. This CDR3 contains 14 residues. The CDR3 DNA, read in part, is TGCTCCAGCAGTCCGGGGACAGACACCGGGCAGCTCTAC. Translating it yields CSSSPGTDTGQLY. In full, the CDR3 reads CSSSPGTDTGQLYF.

Notes on this clone: The gene symbols are mouse symbols. The missing CDR3 end, 1 residue past where the read stops, is filled in from the germline J gene. V usage is TRBV26 and J usage is TRBJ2-7, with 10 bases that match TRBD1. V lost 0 bases to trimming and J lost 3 bases; unmatched junction nucleotides: 2. The CDR3 runs to 15 residues. Germline V gene lookup returns CDR1 KGHPV and CDR2 FQNQEV (reference sequence). The sequenced CDR3 bases are TGTGCCAGCAGTCTGTCGGGACAGGGGTTCTATGAACAGTAC. Translation gives CASSLSGQGFYEQY. The full CDR3 sequence reads CASSLSGQGFYEQYF.

A word on this clone: Each gene name is a mouse one. CDR3 bases read: TGTGCCAGCGGCGGGGTCTCCTATGAACAGTAC. As protein: CASGGVSYEQY. The whole CDR3 sequence reads CASGGVSYEQYF. V gene TRBV13-3 combines with J gene TRBJ2-7; D uncertain. The CDR3 extends 1 residue past the end of the read, so its final part is completed from the germline J gene. The germline CDR1 and CDR2 sequences are NNHDY and SYVADS. The V end was cut by 7 bases, the J end by 0 bases, with 8 bases between. The CDR3 contains 12 residues.

Of note for this clone: Mouse gene names and germline throughout. Read coverage stops 1 residue before the CDR3 terminus; the germline J gene supplies the remainder. The gene calls are TRBV26 and TRBJ1-4, with D possibly matching TRBD1 (5 bases). Germline assignment: CDR1 KGHPV and CDR2 FQNQEV (reference sequence). The CDR3 is made up of 13 amino acids. The V and J ends lost 2 bases and 6 bases respectively, with 7 bases between them. The sequenced part of the CDR3 DNA is TGTGCCAGCAGTCTGCGGGGGTACGAAAGATTATTT. Its translation is CASSLRGYERLF. The whole CDR3 reads CASSLRGYERLFF. Full variable domain (rest looked up from reference TRBV26 and TRBJ1-4): NSKVIQTPRYLVKGQGQKAKMRCIPEKGHPVVFWYQQNKNNEFKFLINFQNQEVLQQIDMTEKRFSAECPSNSPCSLEIQSSEAGDSALYLCASSLRGYERLFFGHGTKLSVL.

As for this clone: Gene names are the mouse ones. The missing CDR3 end, 1 residue past where the read stops, is filled in from the germline J gene. The rearrangement links TRBV13-2 to TRBJ1-1, with 8 bases identical to TRBD1. V trimming: 1 base; J trimming: 4 bases; junction bases outside the gene matches: 3. CDR1 and CDR2 (germline): NNHNN, SYGAGS (reference sequence). The CDR3 is made up of 14 amino acids. The sequenced part of the CDR3 DNA is TGTGCCAGCGGTGATTCCAGGGGGCTCACAGAAGTCTTC. It yields the protein CASGDSRGLTEVF. The CDR3 as a whole reads CASGDSRGLTEVFF.